This TCR beta chain originates from a study of T cell repertoires in ileal Crohn's disease. In the study overall: Biopsies of the neoterminal ileum at postoperative colonoscopy form M6 samples.

Overall study results and limits: Clonality above 26.8% at surgery always came with endoscopic recurrence.

CDR3 length equals 14 residues. Germline V CDR1 and CDR2: SQVTM, ANQGSEA. Approximately 550 nanograms of biopsy DNA per sample underwent TCRB immunosequencing. Assay used: immunoSEQ multiplex PCR; TCRdb lists only in-frame clones, some missing. Here the sample spans around 2,400 clones, around 73% being singletons. This clone was counted once. Its antigen is unknown. Time point defined: neoterminal ileum biopsy at postoperative endoscopy, about 6 months after surgery. The sequence was collected from an adult with Crohn's disease. This chain connects TRBV29-1 to TRBJ2-5, with 8 bases that match TRBD2. The DNA matches TRBJ2-7 better at its end, which makes the J call doubtful. The sample was ileal tissue. This chain's CDR3 is CSATIGGRSYEQYF. CDR3 coding DNA: TGCAGCGCTACGATCGGCGGGAGGTCCTACGAGCAGTACTTC.